The following is a T cell receptor beta chain sequence with its context. Measured with immunoSEQ multiplex PCR; TCRdb has only the in-frame clones, and not every one. The data hold 30,000 to 40,000 clones, with approximately 90% observed a single time. The junction had 9 bases not matched to a gene; V was cut back by 7 bases and J by 4 bases. The CDR3 contains 14 residues. Germline loops: CDR1 LNHDA, CDR2 SQIVND (reference sequence). The data belong to a study of PD-L1 blockade in urothelial cancer. The TCR was taken from a man aged 70-80 years with urothelial cancer. The chain couples TRBV19 to TRBJ1-1, with 7 nucleotides matching TRBD1. The sample consisted of PBMCs, taken around atezolizumab (anti-PD-L1) treatment. Here the CDR3 reads CASKGQTRGTEAFF. In nucleotides, the CDR3 is TGTGCCAGTAAGGGACAGACTAGAGGCACTGAAGCTTTCTTT. Combining the CDR3 with reference TRBV19 and TRBJ1-1 gives the whole variable domain DGGITQSPKYLFRKEGQNVTLSCEQNLNHDAMYWYRQDPGQGLRLIYYSQIVNDFQKGDIAEGYSVSREKKESFPLTVTSAQKNPTAFYLCASKGQTRGTEAFFGQGTRLTVV.